This T cell receptor beta chain was profiled in a study of shared clonotypes between healthy human individuals. As for the study in general: Those who served as donors were a couple of women and three men between the ages of 18 and 49.

Naivety among CD8 cells was defined by CD45RO negativity and positive CCR7 selection, thereby excluding terminally differentiated effector memory CD45RA+ cells. HIV-negative, healthy adults without recent acute infections or vaccinations were the donors. J was trimmed by 7 bases and V by 2 bases; bases with no gene match: 14. Germline CDR1 SGHTS, CDR2 YDEGEE. The CDR3 is 16 residues long. Libraries were prepared by immunoSEQ multiplex PCR; TCRdb keeps only in-frame clonotypes and omits some of them. This sample yields some 2.1 million clones, of which about 94% are seen a single time; about 1.7% belongs to the top ten.

The chain has TRBV5-8 and TRBJ2-7; 8 bases align to TRBD1. This clonotype originated in a man in his late teens or twenties in good health. Some clones in this sample may be carry-over from other donors' samples. The sequenced sample consisted of naive CD8+ T cells from PBMCs. The DNA of the CDR3 is TGTGCCAGCAGCTTACAGGGGGTCGGGAGAAGAGGTGAGCAGTACTTC. Translated: CASSLQGVGRRGEQYF.